The source of this T cell receptor (beta chain) is a study of T-cell reconstitution after alpha-beta-depleted transplantation in children. Preparation of the TCRbeta library involved a method that used unique molecular identifiers. TCRdb re-called the PCR reads with MiXCR, one entry per CDR3 protein. The table has 450,000 to 600,000 distinct CDR3 sequences, 30% to 35% seen once. The receptor comes from a human donor who donated a stem cell graft to a child with aplastic anemia. This specimen consisted of PBMCs from the stem cell graft donor, obtained from the stem cell graft.

CDR3 DNA sequence: TGTGCCAGCAGCCCAACTAGCGGGAGCGTCTGGGTGAAGCAGTTCTTC. This codes for CASSPTSGSVWVKQFF. V usage is TRBV7-9 and J usage is TRBJ2-1; 11 bases match TRBD2. V trimming: 5 bases; J trimming: 11 bases; junction bases outside the gene matches: 14. This CDR3 comprises 16 residues. CDR1 and CDR2 (germline): SEHNR, FQNEAQ (reference sequence). Full variable domain (remainder filled in from reference TRBV7-9 and TRBJ2-1): DTGVSQNPRHKITKRGQNVTFRCDPISEHNRLYWYRQTLGQGPEFLTYFQNEAQLEKSRLLSDRFSAERPKGSFSTLEIQRTEQGDSAMYLCASSPTSGSVWVKQFFGPGTRLTVL.